The clone carrying this T cell receptor (beta chain) was counted a single time. The source of the sample is a study of shared clonotypes between healthy human individuals. The assay was carried out at the deep level. Tens of thousands of T cell genomes (approximately 180 ng DNA) went into each sorted-subset replicate. Only in-frame clones appear in the TCRdb table, and some are missing; sequencing was by immunoSEQ multiplex PCR. This repertoire shows roughly 2.1 million clones, roughly 91% found once; its top ten account for over 1.5%. This CDR3 is built from 16 residues. CDR1 and CDR2 from the germline V gene are MDHEN and SYDVKM. V lost 5 bases to trimming and J lost 4 bases, with 18 bases between them. The naive CD8 population came from CD45RO-negative cells selected for CCR7, without terminally differentiated effector memory CD45RA+ cells.

The clonotype was recovered from a man younger than 30 in good health. Some clones in this sample may be carry-over from other donors' samples. V is TRBV28 and J is TRBJ2-1, with D perhaps TRBD1 (6 bases). Material: naive CD8+ T cells from PBMCs. The CDR3 loop is CASSRKLGAPYNEQFF. CDR3 DNA sequence: TGTGCCAGCAGTCGTAAACTGGGGGCTCCTTACAATGAGCAGTTCTTC.